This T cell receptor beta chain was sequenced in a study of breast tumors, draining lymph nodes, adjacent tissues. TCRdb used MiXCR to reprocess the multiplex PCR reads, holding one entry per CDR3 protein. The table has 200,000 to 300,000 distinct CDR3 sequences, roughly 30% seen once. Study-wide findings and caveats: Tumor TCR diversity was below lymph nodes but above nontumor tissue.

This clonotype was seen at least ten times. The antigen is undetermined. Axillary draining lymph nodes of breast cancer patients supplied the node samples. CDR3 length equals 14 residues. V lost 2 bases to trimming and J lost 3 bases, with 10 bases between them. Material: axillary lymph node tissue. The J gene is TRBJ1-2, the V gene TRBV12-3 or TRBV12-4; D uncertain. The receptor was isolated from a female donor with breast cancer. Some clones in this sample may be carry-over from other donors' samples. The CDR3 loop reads CASSLPGPDYGYTF. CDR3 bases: TGTGCCAGCAGTTTACCTGGACCGGACTATGGCTACACCTTC.